One and the same sample provided the 5 T cell receptor beta chains below, sequenced in a study of T cell clonotyping in hematopoietic cell transplantation. Only in-frame clones appear in the TCRdb table, and some are missing; sequencing was by immunoSEQ multiplex PCR. The sample lists approximately 13,000 clones; about four fifths were seen once. Sequenced here: PBMCs, sampled 100 days after allogeneic stem cell transplant. Source of these receptors: a female patient in her 40s who had an allogeneic stem cell transplant from a related donor, so T cells may come from the graft donor. Some clones in this sample may be carry-over from other donors' samples.

The chain combines TRBV6-1 with TRBJ1-2; D possibly corresponds to TRBD1 (6 bases). Trimming took 4 bases from V and 3 from J, leaving 9 bases between them. The CDR3 sequence is 13 residues long. Germline V gene data show CDR1 as MNHNS and CDR2 as SASEGT. CDR3 sequence: CASSAGQYYGYTF. The CDR3 DNA sequence: TGTGCCAGCAGTGCCGGACAGTACTATGGCTACACCTTC.

The chain couples TRBV6-5 to TRBJ1-5; no reliable D call. Germline assignment: CDR1 MNHEY and CDR2 SVGAGI. The CDR3 contains 15 residues. Trimming took 6 bases from V and 1 from J, leaving 13 bases between them. The CDR3 sequence: CASRLSDSSNQPQHF. The CDR3 DNA follows: TGTGCCAGCAGGCTTTCGGACTCGAGCAATCAGCCCCAGCATTTT.

The chain combines TRBV19 with TRBJ1-1; D is possibly TRBD1 (6 bases). Trimming cost V 3 bases and J 4 bases, with 9 bases left between them. CDR1 is LNHDA, CDR2 SQIVND, per germline (reference sequence). There are 13 residues in the CDR3. The CDR3 region is CASSMRGTTEAFF. CDR3 DNA sequence: TGTGCCAGTAGTATGAGGGGGACCACTGAAGCTTTCTTT. Drawing the rest from reference TRBV19 and TRBJ1-1, the complete variable domain is DGGITQSPKYLFRKEGQNVTLSCEQNLNHDAMYWYRQDPGQGLRLIYYSQIVNDFQKGDIAEGYSVSREKKESFPLTVTSAQKNPTAFYLCASSMRGTTEAFFGQGTRLTVV.

This rearrangement joins TRBV19 to TRBJ2-7, with TRBD2 as a possible D gene (6 bases). The CDR3 extends over 15 amino acids. V was shortened by 4 bases and J by 0 bases, with 13 bases between the two germline ends. In germline, CDR1 is LNHDA, CDR2 SQIVND (reference sequence). This CDR3 is CASSTLFGSSYEQYF. DNA of the CDR3: TGTGCCAGTAGTACCCTCTTCGGGAGCTCCTACGAGCAGTACTTC.

The chain links TRBV20-1 to TRBJ2-1; no definite D call. The CDR3 runs to 10 residues. Germline lookup yields CDR1 DFQATT and CDR2 SNEGSKA (reference sequence). The V gene lost 4 bases and the J gene lost 7 bases, with 5 bases spanning the gap. DNA of the CDR3: TGCAGTGCTATCAGGAATGAGCAGTTCTTC. Translation gives CSAIRNEQFF.